The next 26 T cell receptor beta chains were all read from a single sample in a study of radiation and T cells in renal cell carcinoma. The method was immunoSEQ multiplex PCR; TCRdb's version includes in-frame clones alone and lacks a portion of them. The sample comprises under 100,000 clones, over 80% of which are singletons, and 9.4% rests with the top ten. Specified time point: blood 4 weeks post-SBRT, at nephrectomy. As to treatment: 15 Gy SBRT to primary tumor, nephrectomy 4 weeks later. The input for sequencing was blood, taken from a patient whose treatment included radiotherapy and nephrectomy. The receptor source for this set is a man over 45 with renal cell carcinoma.

The V gene is TRBV2, the J gene TRBJ2-7, with 8 bases aligning to TRBD2. This CDR3 spans 14 amino acids. CDR1 and CDR2 from the germline V gene are SNHLY and FYNNEI. J was trimmed by 7 bases and V by 4 bases; bases with no gene match: 9. CDR3: CASSVERESAEQYF. DNA for the CDR3: TGTGCCAGCAGTGTGGAGCGGGAGTCGGCAGAGCAGTACTTC.

The rearrangement uses TRBV10-3 and TRBJ1-2; D is perhaps TRBD1 (5 bases). This CDR3 is 13 amino acids long. Trimming shortened V by 0 bases and J by 8 bases, and 10 bases separated the two germline ends. Germline V gene lookup returns CDR1 ENHRY and CDR2 SYGVKD. In nucleotides, the CDR3 is TGTGCCATCAGTGAGTCTGGGGGACCCGGCTACACCTTC. It specifies CAISESGGPGYTF.

The chain couples TRBV4-3 to TRBJ1-4, with D unresolved. CDR3 length: 19 residues. V was clipped by 2 bases and J by 0 bases, with 19 bases between them. Germline assignment: CDR1 LGHNA and CDR2 YSLEER. Here the CDR3 reads CASSQRYAPSGATNEKLFF. CDR3 DNA sequence: TGCGCCAGCAGCCAAAGATATGCTCCATCTGGAGCAACTAATGAAAAACTGTTTTTT.

V is TRBV6-1 and J is TRBJ1-3; D is ambiguous. CDR1 MNHNS and CDR2 SASEGT come from the germline V gene. The CDR3 consists of 15 residues. Trimming shortened V by 7 bases and J by 4 bases, and 17 bases separated the two germline ends. CDR3 loop: CASTGGRVAGNTIYF. The CDR3 region has the DNA TGTGCCAGCACCGGAGGTCGGGTCGCCGGAAACACCATATATTTT.

The V call is TRBV29-1, the J call TRBJ2-1; weak D call: TRBD1 (5 bases). CDR3 size: 14 residues. V lost 6 bases to trimming and J lost 6 bases, with 18 bases between them. CDR1 and CDR2 from the germline V gene are SQVTM and ANQGSEA. CDR3 bases: TGCAGCGTATCCAGGGTGACCTTGGGCAATGAGCAGTTCTTC. Encoded protein: CSVSRVTLGNEQFF.

The chain uses TRBV2 and TRBJ1-2; the D is unclear. Germline lookup yields CDR1 SNHLY and CDR2 FYNNEI. This CDR3 is 14 amino acids long. Trimming stripped 6 bases from V and 6 bases from J, with 17 bases between. CDR3 region: CASRGDTRANGYTF. CDR3 DNA: TGTGCCAGCAGAGGAGACACTCGGGCGAATGGCTACACCTTC.

V and J are TRBV5-1 and TRBJ1-2; 9 nucleotides line up with TRBD1. Looked up from germline, CDR1 is SGHRS and CDR2 is YFSETQ. V shed 3 bases and J 8 bases; nucleotides not matched to a gene: 8. The CDR3 runs to 14 residues. The CDR3 loop reads CASSYSGQGEGYTF. The CDR3 DNA sequence: TGCGCCAGCAGCTACTCGGGACAGGGTGAGGGCTACACCTTC. Full variable domain (rest looked up from reference TRBV5-1 and TRBJ1-2): KAGVTQTPRYLIKTRGQQVTLSCSPISGHRSVSWYQQTPGQGLQFLFEYFSETQRNKGNFPGRFSGRQFSNSRSEMNVSTLELGDSALYLCASSYSGQGEGYTFGSGTRLTVV.

The J gene is TRBJ2-1, the V gene TRBV7-2, with a tentative D call TRBD1 (7 bases). In germline, CDR1 is SGHTA, CDR2 FQGNSA. The CDR3 extends over 13 amino acids. Trimming cost V 5 bases and J 6 bases, with 11 bases left between them. Here the CDR3 DNA reads TGTGCCAGCAGCATTCAGGGGGGCAATGAGCAGTTCTTC. It translates to CASSIQGGNEQFF.

The chain is built from TRBV7-9 and TRBJ2-2, with D possibly called TRBD1 or TRBD2 (5 bases each). There are 15 residues in the CDR3. Germline assignment: CDR1 SEHNR and CDR2 FQNEAQ (reference sequence). The ends were cut back, 3 bases at V and 3 bases at J, with 11 bases in the middle. Here the CDR3 DNA reads TGTGCCAGCAGCTTTAGTATGGGGGACACCGGGGAGCTGTTTTTT. It specifies CASSFSMGDTGELFF.

The chain combines TRBV7-6 with TRBJ1-3; D uncertain. V lost 5 bases, J lost 0 bases, and 11 bases lay in between. The CDR3 is made up of 15 amino acids. CDR1 is SGHVS, CDR2 FNYEAQ, per germline. The CDR3 DNA reads as TGTGCCAGCAGCCATTCAGGAAACTCTGGAAACACCATATATTTT. Protein product: CASSHSGNSGNTIYF.

The chain recombines TRBV5-1 with TRBJ2-7, with a weak D call TRBD1 (5 bases). The CDR3 totals 14 residues. V lost 5 bases and J lost 4, with 16 bases in between. CDR1 is SGHRS, CDR2 YFSETQ, per germline. CDR3 loop: CASSFQGTSYEQYF. The CDR3 DNA sequence: TGCGCCAGCAGTTTTCAGGGAACCTCTTACGAGCAGTACTTC.

V is TRBV2 and J is TRBJ1-5; weak D call: TRBD1 (6 bases). The CDR3 has 15 residues. The V gene lost 6 bases and the J gene lost 5 bases, with 17 bases spanning the gap. Germline lookup yields CDR1 SNHLY and CDR2 FYNNEI. CDR3: CASRMDRLGYQPQHF. The CDR3 DNA follows: TGTGCCAGCAGAATGGACAGATTAGGCTATCAGCCCCAGCATTTT.

V is TRBV2 and J is TRBJ1-1; TRBD1 is a possible D gene (5 bases). The CDR3 has 18 residues. V lost 1 base and J lost 1, with 19 bases in between. Germline lookup yields CDR1 SNHLY and CDR2 FYNNEI. The DNA of the CDR3 is TGTGCCAGCAGTGAAGGGGCGCCAGGGCAGGCCACGAACACTGAAGCTTTCTTT. Translated: CASSEGAPGQATNTEAFF. The complete variable domain, with remaining parts taken from reference TRBV2 and TRBJ1-1, reads EPEVTQTPSHQVTQMGQEVILRCVPISNHLYFYWYRQILGQKVEFLVSFYNNEISEKSEIFDDQFSVERPDGSNFTLKIRSTKLEDSAMYFCASSEGAPGQATNTEAFFGQGTRLTVV.

V gene TRBV5-1 combines with J gene TRBJ2-7; the match to TRBD1 covers 8 bases. The CDR3 runs 16 residues. V lost 3 bases, J lost 3 bases, and 11 bases stayed unmatched. Germline V gene data show CDR1 as SGHRS and CDR2 as YFSETQ. CDR3: CASSSASTDRGYEQYF. CDR3 sequence (DNA): TGCGCCAGCAGCTCCGCTTCTACAGACAGGGGCTACGAGCAGTACTTC.

The CDR3 DNA is TGTGCCAGTAGTAGGGGTGGGGCCGGAGAGACCCAGTACTTC. Its protein is CASSRGGAGETQYF. The rearrangement joins TRBV19 to TRBJ2-5; perhaps TRBD1 as D (5 bases). The V end was cut by 4 bases, the J end by 4 bases, with 13 bases between. The CDR3 is 14 amino acids. The V gene's germline CDR1 is LNHDA and CDR2 SQIVND (reference sequence).

This sequence joins TRBV6-5 and TRBJ2-3; the match to TRBD2 covers 9 bases. Germline V gene data show CDR1 as MNHEY and CDR2 as SVGAGI. The CDR3 is made up of 14 amino acids. The V gene end was trimmed by 6 bases and the J gene end by 9 bases; junction bases not matched to a gene: 10. The CDR3 sequence is CASSLAGPGGTQYF. The CDR3 coding sequence is TGTGCCAGCAGCCTAGCGGGGCCTGGGGGCACGCAGTATTTT.

V usage is TRBV30 and J usage is TRBJ1-3; D not resolved. The germline V gene has CDR1 GTSNPN and CDR2 SVGIG (reference sequence). The CDR3 spans 14 residues. Trimming pared 0 bases from V and 0 bases from J, leaving 6 bases between. CDR3 sequence: CAWSVLLSGNTIYF. CDR3 nucleotides: TGTGCCTGGAGTGTACTTCTCTCTGGAAACACCATATATTTT.

The chain couples TRBV7-9 to TRBJ1-5; D may be TRBD1 (6 bases). V was shortened by 0 bases and J by 6 bases, with 15 bases between the two germline ends. From germline, CDR1 is SEHNR and CDR2 FQNEAQ (reference sequence). The CDR3 runs 16 residues. CDR3 protein: CASSLAKQGLAQPQHF. In DNA, the CDR3 is TGTGCCAGCAGCTTAGCGAAGCAGGGGCTAGCTCAGCCCCAGCATTTT.

This clone was seen only once. The chain is built from TRBV7-9 and TRBJ1-2; TRBD1 aligns across 9 bases. CDR3 size: 14 residues. The J segment lost 7 bases and the V segment lost 5 bases, leaving 8 bases of the junction unmatched. The V gene's germline CDR1 is SEHNR and CDR2 FQNEAQ (reference sequence). CDR3 DNA: TGTGCCAGCAGCCTTACGGGACAGGGAACTGGCTACACCTTC. This codes for CASSLTGQGTGYTF.

This clone was picked up a small number of times. The rearrangement joins TRBV11-1 to TRBJ2-4; D gene uncertain. Germline CDR1 is SGHAT and CDR2 is FQDESV (reference sequence). Trimming took 1 base from V and 6 from J, leaving 10 bases between them. This CDR3 is built from 14 residues. The CDR3 region is CASSLGFDINIQYF. The CDR3 bases are TGTGCCAGCAGCTTAGGCTTCGATATAAACATTCAGTACTTC.

The rearrangement uses TRBV11-2 and TRBJ2-5; D is unclear. Germline V gives CDR1 SGHAT, CDR2 FQNNGV. V dropped 6 bases and J dropped 8 bases, with 10 bases sitting between them. The CDR3 contains 11 residues. CDR3 sequence reads: CASSRLTTQYF. The CDR3 nucleotides are TGTGCCAGCAGTCGTTTGACCACCCAGTACTTC.

The chain couples TRBV2 to TRBJ2-7; D is perhaps TRBD1 or TRBD2 (6 bases each). V was pared by 5 bases and J by 5 bases, with 10 bases between. The CDR3 spans 12 residues. Germline CDR1 reads SNHLY; CDR2 reads FYNNEI. The DNA of the CDR3 is TGTGCCAGCAGTATCGGGGGCGACGAGCAGTACTTC. Residues: CASSIGGDEQYF. The whole variable domain, remainder taken from reference TRBV2 and TRBJ2-7, is EPEVTQTPSHQVTQMGQEVILRCVPISNHLYFYWYRQILGQKVEFLVSFYNNEISEKSEIFDDQFSVERPDGSNFTLKIRSTKLEDSAMYFCASSIGGDEQYFGPGTRLTVT.

The gene calls are TRBV6-5 and TRBJ1-2; the D is unclear. Germline V lookup: CDR1 MNHEY, CDR2 SVGAGI. V lost 3 bases and J lost 5, with 10 bases in between. This CDR3 region has 13 residues. DNA for the CDR3: TGTGCCAGCAGTTATGAGGTCGGGTATGGCTACACCTTC. This encodes CASSYEVGYGYTF.

This clone appeared a few times. V is TRBV2 and J is TRBJ2-7; 8 positions match TRBD1. The CDR3 covers 15 residues. V was pared by 6 bases and J by 0 bases, with 7 bases of the junction left unmatched. CDR1 is SNHLY and CDR2 is FYNNEI in the germline V gene. The CDR3 nucleotides read TGTGCCAGCAGCGAACGACAGGGGTTCTCCTACGAGCAGTACTTC. Amino acids: CASSERQGFSYEQYF.

J is TRBJ1-5 and V is TRBV2, with a possible D match to TRBD1 (5 bases). This CDR3 is 13 amino acids long. Trimming cost V 7 bases and J 9 bases, with 16 bases left between them. In germline, CDR1 is SNHLY, CDR2 FYNNEI. CDR3 nucleotides: TGTGCCAGCACTAGGGGCAACCTGGGGCCCCAGCATTTT. Amino acid sequence: CASTRGNLGPQHF.

The rearrangement links TRBV2 to TRBJ2-5; weak D call: TRBD2 (6 bases). The germline V gene has CDR1 SNHLY and CDR2 FYNNEI. The ends were cut back, 8 bases at V and 2 bases at J, with 12 bases in the middle. The CDR3 sequence is 13 residues long. DNA of the CDR3: TGTGCCAGCTCTTCCGGGAGTCAAGAGACCCAGTACTTC. It specifies CASSSGSQETQYF.